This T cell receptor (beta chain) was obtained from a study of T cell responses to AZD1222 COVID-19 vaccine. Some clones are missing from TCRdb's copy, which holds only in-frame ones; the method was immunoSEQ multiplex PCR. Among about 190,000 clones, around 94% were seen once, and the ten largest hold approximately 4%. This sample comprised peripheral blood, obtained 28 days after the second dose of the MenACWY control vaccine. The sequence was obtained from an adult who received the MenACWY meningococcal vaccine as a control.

The CDR3 reads CASSLPKPGELFF. CDR3 DNA sequence: TGTGCCAGCAGCTTACCCAAGCCCGGGGAGCTGTTTTTT. The V call is TRBV9, the J call TRBJ2-2; D gene unclear. V lost 4 bases and J lost 6, with 10 bases in between. The CDR3 covers 13 residues. Germline-derived CDR1 and CDR2 are SGDLS and YYNGEE.